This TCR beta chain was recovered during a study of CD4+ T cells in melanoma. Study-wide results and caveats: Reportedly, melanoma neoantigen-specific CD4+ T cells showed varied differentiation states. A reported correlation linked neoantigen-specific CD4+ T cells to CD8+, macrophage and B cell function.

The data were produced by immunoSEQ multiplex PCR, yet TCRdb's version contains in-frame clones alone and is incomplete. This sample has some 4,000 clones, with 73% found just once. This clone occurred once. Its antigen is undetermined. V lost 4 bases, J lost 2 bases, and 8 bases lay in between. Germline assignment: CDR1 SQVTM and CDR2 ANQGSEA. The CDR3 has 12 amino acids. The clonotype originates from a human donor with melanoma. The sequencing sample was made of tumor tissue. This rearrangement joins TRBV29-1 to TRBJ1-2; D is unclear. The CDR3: CSVAANNYGYTF. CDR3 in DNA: TGCAGCGTTGCAGCAAACAACTATGGCTACACCTTC. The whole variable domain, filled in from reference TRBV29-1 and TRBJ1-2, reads SAVISQKPSRDICQRGTSLTIQCQVDSQVTMMFWYRQQPGQSLTLIATANQGSEATYESGFVIDKFPISRPNLTFSTLTVSNMSPEDSSIYLCSVAANNYGYTFGSGTRLTVV.